The 19 T cell receptor beta chains in this list originate from one sample, sequenced in a study of patients and donors after allogeneic stem cell transplantation. TCRdb redid the calling of the RT-PCR reads with MiXCR, one entry per CDR3 protein. The sample has roughly 230,000 distinct CDR3 sequences, roughly an eighth seen once. The source material was blood, either unsorted or a sorted T cell fraction (not recorded which). Source of these receptors: a human donor who was either an allogeneic HSCT recipient or a stem cell or donor lymphocyte infusion donor (not recorded which). It is not recorded whose cells these are; they may come from a transplant donor.

This clonotype showed up just a few times. V and J are TRBV4-2 and TRBJ2-1, with TRBD2 matching over 10 bases. The CDR3 length is 15 residues. Trimming took 0 bases from V and 5 from J; bases not matched to a gene: 1. Germline V gene lookup returns CDR1 LGHNA and CDR2 YNFKEQ. The CDR3 here is CASSQDGTSDNEQFF. For the CDR3, the DNA is TGTGCCAGCAGCCAAGATGGGACTAGCGACAATGAGCAGTTCTTC.

This clonotype turned up a few times. The chain combines TRBV20-1 with TRBJ2-1; 9 nucleotides align to TRBD2. The CDR3 has 14 residues. J gave up 6 bases and V 4 bases, and 7 bases lay outside the gene matches. Germline CDR1 is DFQATT and CDR2 is SNEGSKA (reference sequence). CDR3 residues: CSAKSGGSLNEQFF. The CDR3 bases are TGCAGTGCTAAAAGCGGGGGGTCCCTCAATGAGCAGTTCTTC.

This clonotype was detected ten times or more. This chain links TRBV5-1 with TRBJ1-2; D unresolved. There are 14 residues in the CDR3. CDR1 SGHRS and CDR2 YFSETQ come from the germline V gene. The V and J ends lost 0 bases and 2 bases respectively, with 8 bases between them. The DNA for the CDR3 is TGCGCCAGCAGCTTGGAACCGAAAAACTATGGCTACACCTTC. Protein sequence: CASSLEPKNYGYTF.

This clonotype was counted ten times or more. The chain carries TRBV10-3 and TRBJ2-1; 12 nucleotides line up with TRBD2. Germline CDR1 and CDR2: ENHRY and SYGVKD. The CDR3 contains 16 residues. V dropped 1 base and J dropped 8; count of bases not matched to a gene: 6. The chain's CDR3 is CAISEFGLAGRDEQFF. The CDR3 DNA is TGTGCCATCAGTGAGTTCGGACTAGCGGGACGTGATGAGCAGTTCTTC.

V is TRBV12-5 and J is TRBJ1-5; 7 nucleotides agree with TRBD1. V shed 6 bases, J shed 4 bases, and the junction held 9 bases outside the gene matches. The CDR3 extends over 15 amino acids. Germline values: CDR1 LGHNT, CDR2 FRNRAP. The CDR3 DNA reads as TGTGCTAGTGGCCTTGGGACAGCGCGAAATCAGCCCCAGCATTTT. Residues: CASGLGTARNQPQHF.

This clonotype has a handful of counts. Written as DNA, the CDR3 is TGCAGTGCTAGTGATAGGCTCGGGCAGTACTTC. Residues: CSASDRLGQYF. The chain combines TRBV20-1 with TRBJ2-7; D unresolved. This CDR3 has 11 amino acids. V was pared by 3 bases and J by 9 bases, with 12 bases between. The germline V gene has CDR1 DFQATT and CDR2 SNEGSKA (reference sequence).

The sample holds many counts of this clonotype. The chain is built from TRBV19 and TRBJ1-2, with 10 bases identical to TRBD1. Germline V gives CDR1 LNHDA, CDR2 SQIVND (reference sequence). V dropped 6 bases and J dropped 2; count of bases not matched to a gene: 9. The CDR3 has 16 residues. The CDR3 sequence is CASRGTGQGVNYGYTF. In nucleotides, the CDR3 is TGTGCCAGTAGGGGAACAGGACAGGGGGTCAACTATGGCTACACCTTC.

This clonotype was picked up a small number of times. The V and J genes are TRBV6-5 and TRBJ1-2; D is possibly TRBD1 (5 bases). The germline V gene encodes CDR1 MNHEY and CDR2 SVGAGI. CDR3 length equals 14 residues. V was clipped by 3 bases and J by 4 bases, with 12 bases between them. The CDR3 spells CASSYGQGAYGYTF. CDR3 in DNA: TGTGCCAGCAGTTATGGGCAGGGTGCCTATGGCTACACCTTC.

In this sample, this clonotype turned up a few times. The rearrangement uses TRBV3-1 and TRBJ2-5, with D possibly TRBD2 on 7 matching bases. This CDR3 spans 18 amino acids. Germline assignment: CDR1 LGHDT and CDR2 YNNKEL (reference sequence). V shed 2 bases and J shed 2 bases, with 21 bases lying between them. CDR3 in DNA: TGTGCCAGCAGCCAAAGGGGTTGGGAGGGGGGATCGCAAGAGACCCAGTACTTC. This translates into CASSQRGWEGGSQETQYF.

The rearrangement joins TRBV7-2 to TRBJ2-7; a weak D match, TRBD1 (7 bases). Trimming stripped 5 bases from V and 0 bases from J, with 17 bases between. The CDR3 is made up of 16 amino acids. Germline CDR1 reads SGHTA; CDR2 reads FQGNSA. DNA for the CDR3: TGTGCCAGCAGCCCGACCTCAGGGGGGATCTCCTACGAGCAGTACTTC. It yields the protein CASSPTSGGISYEQYF.

This chain links TRBV7-3 with TRBJ2-3; maybe TRBD2 (6 bases). This CDR3 is built from 17 residues. Germline V gene data show CDR1 as SGHTA and CDR2 as FQGTGA. V was clipped by 1 base and J by 0 bases, with 14 bases between them. In nucleotides, the CDR3 is TGTGCCAGCAGCTTAAACGTCCGTAGCGGTAGCACAGATACGCAGTATTTT. As protein: CASSLNVRSGSTDTQYF.

The chain recombines TRBV4-1 with TRBJ2-1; 9 bases align to TRBD2. With 4 bases clipped from V and 0 bases from J, the junction kept 1 base outside the gene matches. The CDR3 totals 15 residues. From germline, CDR1 is MGHRA and CDR2 YSYEKL. CDR3 residues: CASSPSGISYNEQFF. In nucleotides, the CDR3 is TGCGCCAGCAGCCCTAGCGGGATCTCCTACAATGAGCAGTTCTTC.

This clonotype turned up a few times. The rearrangement uses TRBV3-1 and TRBJ1-3, with D perhaps TRBD1 (6 bases). V was shortened by 0 bases and J by 0 bases, with 9 bases between the two germline ends. CDR1 is LGHDT, CDR2 YNNKEL, per germline (reference sequence). This CDR3 is 16 amino acids long. The CDR3 sequence: CASSQETGYSGNTIYF. In DNA form, the CDR3 reads TGTGCCAGCAGCCAAGAAACAGGGTACTCTGGAAACACCATATATTTT.

This clonotype was detected many times. In DNA form, the CDR3 reads TGTGCCAGCAGTCTATCACAGGGGCCCTCCTACGAGCAGTACTTC. It translates to CASSLSQGPSYEQYF. The chain employs TRBV11-2 and TRBJ2-7; 7 nucleotides match TRBD1. The CDR3 runs to 15 residues. Per the germline V gene, CDR1 is SGHAT and CDR2 is FQNNGV. V lost 6 bases to trimming and J lost 0 bases; unmatched junction nucleotides: 8.

The V and J genes are TRBV20-1 and TRBJ2-1; tentative D call: TRBD1 (5 bases). CDR3 length equals 14 residues. V was shortened by 0 bases and J by 5 bases, with 11 bases between the two germline ends. Germline lookup yields CDR1 DFQATT and CDR2 SNEGSKA (reference sequence). The CDR3 coding sequence is TGCAGTGCTAGAGATGGTTGGACACACAATGAGCAGTTCTTC. Its translation: CSARDGWTHNEQFF.

J is TRBJ2-3 and V is TRBV7-6; no firm D call. This CDR3 is 17 amino acids long. Deletions cut 1 base from V and 0 bases from J, with 14 bases between. The germline V gene has CDR1 SGHVS and CDR2 FNYEAQ. CDR3 sequence (DNA): TGTGCCAGCAGCTTAGGAATCGGAGTAGGAAGCACAGATACGCAGTATTTT. This codes for CASSLGIGVGSTDTQYF.

This clonotype occurred many times. The V gene is TRBV20-1, the J gene TRBJ1-5; 7 nucleotides line up with TRBD1. V lost 6 bases, J lost 11 bases, and 16 bases stayed unmatched. This CDR3 region has 14 residues. The germline CDR1 and CDR2 sequences are DFQATT and SNEGSKA (reference sequence). CDR3 protein: CSAETGYPTLAQHF. In nucleotides, the CDR3 is TGCAGTGCCGAGACAGGGTACCCCACCTTGGCCCAGCATTTT.

The V and J genes are TRBV11-2 and TRBJ2-1, with D possibly being TRBD1 or TRBD2 (7 bases each). The germline V and J ends were trimmed by 5 bases and 5 bases, with 22 bases remaining between them. The CDR3 is made up of 17 amino acids. Germline assignment: CDR1 SGHAT and CDR2 FQNNGV. The chain's CDR3 is CASSPDRGEGANNEQFF. CDR3 sequence (DNA): TGTGCCAGCAGCCCCGATCGGGGGGAGGGGGCCAACAATGAGCAGTTCTTC.

This clonotype was seen more than once but under ten times. The V gene is TRBV7-8, the J gene TRBJ2-2; 9 bases are a match to TRBD1. CDR3 size: 15 residues. Germline loops: CDR1 SGHVS, CDR2 FQNEAQ. With 5 bases clipped from V and 4 bases from J, the junction kept 5 bases outside the gene matches. As DNA, the CDR3 is TGTGCCAGCAGCGCCCGGGACAGGGTCACCGGGGAGCTGTTTTTT. Protein sequence: CASSARDRVTGELFF.